A single TCR beta chain is shown here with its context. Germline V gene lookup returns CDR1 LGHDT and CDR2 YNNKEL (reference sequence). J lost 9 bases, V lost 2 bases, and 5 bases had no gene match. CDR3 length: 13 amino acids. The assay was immunoSEQ multiplex PCR, and TCRdb's table has in-frame clones only and misses some. The table has around 160,000 clones, about 89% seen once. These data are taken from a study of blood T cell repertoires in COVID-19. Background on the study: Sources were T cells, B-cell-depleted T cells, or PBMCs; the material itself was cDNA or gDNA.

The material sequenced was peripheral blood. The sequence came from a man aged 80 or over with acute or convalescent COVID-19. The V gene is TRBV3-1 (or the pseudogene TRBV3-2), the J gene TRBJ1-2; 8 bases line up with TRBD1. The CDR3: CASSQPGQGRYTF. CDR3 DNA sequence: TGTGCCAGCAGCCAACCAGGACAGGGCCGCTACACCTTC.